This note documents a single T cell receptor (beta chain) sequence. Looked up from germline, CDR1 is SQVTM and CDR2 is ANQGSEA. Trimming took off 7 bases at V and 5 bases at J, with 17 bases between the two ends. The CDR3 runs 14 residues. The record originates from a study of blood T cell repertoires in COVID-19. Study-level information: T cells, B-cell-depleted T cells, or PBMCs supplied cDNA or gDNA.

Clones were read by immunoSEQ multiplex PCR, and TCRdb kept only the in-frame ones, dropping some. Of around 450,000 clones in the sample, about 90% were seen once. The sequence was obtained from a woman under 30 who had recovered from COVID-19. Input material: PBMCs or T cells enriched from blood (not recorded which). The chain employs TRBV29-1 and TRBJ2-2; a weak D match, TRBD1 (6 bases). The CDR3 coding sequence is TGCAGCGCATCCACAGGGTCAGTGACCGGGGAGCTGTTTTTT. It specifies CSASTGSVTGELFF.